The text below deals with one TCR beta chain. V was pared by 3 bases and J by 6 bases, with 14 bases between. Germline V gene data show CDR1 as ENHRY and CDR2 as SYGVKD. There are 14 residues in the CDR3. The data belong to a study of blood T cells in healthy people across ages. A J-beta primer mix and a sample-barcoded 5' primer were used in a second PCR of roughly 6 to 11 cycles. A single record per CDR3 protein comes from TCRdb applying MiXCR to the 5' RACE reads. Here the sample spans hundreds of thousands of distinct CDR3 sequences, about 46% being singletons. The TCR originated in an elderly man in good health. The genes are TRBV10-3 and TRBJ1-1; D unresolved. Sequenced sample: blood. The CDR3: CAISDHRRNAEAFF. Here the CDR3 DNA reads TGTGCCATCAGTGATCACAGACGAAACGCTGAAGCTTTCTTT.